Listed here are 28 T cell receptor beta chains from one sample, sequenced in a study of T cell repertoires in cytomegalovirus infection. A single record per CDR3 protein comes from TCRdb applying MiXCR to the reads. In the table there are around 900,000 distinct CDR3 sequences, 30% to 40% of which are singletons. Their antigens are not known. Sequencing was performed on cultured CD8+ T cells from PBMCs, taken from culture after CMV antigen stimulation. The origin of the receptors is a human donor in good health (CMV status not recorded). Some clones in this sample may be carry-over from other donors' samples.

The rearrangement links TRBV12-3 or TRBV12-4 to TRBJ2-5; 9 bases agree with TRBD2. The ends lost 4 bases at V and 5 bases at J; junction bases unmatched: 8. The CDR3 has 15 residues. The CDR3 is CASSSFSGGRETQYF. The DNA for the CDR3 is TGTGCCAGCAGTTCCTTTAGCGGGGGACGGGAGACCCAGTACTTC.

This clonotype appeared a few times. This sequence joins TRBV6-6 and TRBJ1-2, with D uncertain. With 0 bases removed from V and 8 bases from J, the gap between germline ends came to 13 bases. Germline CDR1 reads MNHNY; CDR2 reads SVGAGI (reference sequence). This CDR3 region has 14 residues. The CDR3 DNA sequence: TGTGCCAGCAGTTACTCGAAGAAGGGCGAGGGCTACACCTTC. Its protein is CASSYSKKGEGYTF.

V and J are TRBV3-1 and TRBJ1-5, with D possibly being TRBD1 (6 bases). In germline, CDR1 is LGHDT, CDR2 YNNKEL (reference sequence). V lost 0 bases to trimming and J lost 4 bases, with 10 bases between them. The CDR3 is 15 amino acids. The CDR3 protein is CASSQEGGTNQPQHF. CDR3 DNA: TGTGCCAGCAGCCAAGAGGGGGGGACAAATCAGCCCCAGCATTTT.

The gene calls are TRBV20-1 and TRBJ2-3; 8 bases fit TRBD2. Looked up from germline, CDR1 is DFQATT and CDR2 is SNEGSKA (reference sequence). V was pared by 0 bases and J by 3 bases, with 2 bases of the junction left unmatched. CDR3 size: 14 residues. The DNA of the CDR3 is TGCAGTGCTAGAGAGCGGGGGGTTACAGATACGCAGTATTTT. Translating it yields CSARERGVTDTQYF.

The chain recombines TRBV10-2 with TRBJ1-1; D unclear. The CDR3 runs 12 residues. The V and J ends lost 1 base and 3 bases respectively, with 3 bases between them. Germline CDR1 is WSHSY and CDR2 is SAAADI. CDR3 in amino acids: CASSEFDTEAFF. As DNA, the CDR3 is TGCGCCAGCAGTGAGTTTGACACTGAAGCTTTCTTT.

This clonotype was seen only a few times. This chain joins TRBV20-1 and TRBJ1-6; 9 nucleotides agree with TRBD1. The germline gives CDR1 DFQATT, CDR2 SNEGSKA (reference sequence). V shed 6 bases, J shed 7 bases, and the junction held 13 bases outside the gene matches. This CDR3 comprises 16 residues. The chain's CDR3 is CSAPDRGAGYNSPLHF. In DNA, the CDR3 is TGCAGTGCACCGGACAGGGGCGCAGGGTACAATTCACCCCTCCACTTT.

This clonotype was observed a few times. The CDR3 sequence is CASSPSGFYEQYV. The CDR3 DNA is TGTGCCAGCAGCCCCTCTGGCTTCTACGAGCAGTACGTC. The V gene is TRBV6-1, the J gene TRBJ2-7; D gene uncertain. Germline lookup yields CDR1 MNHNS and CDR2 SASEGT. CDR3 length equals 13 residues. V was pared by 6 bases and J by 3 bases, with 12 bases between.

This clonotype was recorded at least ten times. This chain connects TRBV7-8 to TRBJ2-5, with a possible D match to TRBD1 (6 bases). V was clipped by 5 bases and J by 5 bases, with 12 bases between them. This CDR3 spans 13 amino acids. The germline gives CDR1 SGHVS, CDR2 FQNEAQ. The CDR3 nucleotides are TGTGCCAGCAGCCATTACAGGGATGAGACCCAGTACTTC. It codes for CASSHYRDETQYF. Based on the CDR3 plus reference TRBV7-8 and TRBJ2-5, the full variable domain is GAGVSQSPRYKVAKRGQDVALRCDPISGHVSLFWYQQALGQGPEFLTYFQNEAQLDKSGLPSDRFFAERPEGSVSTLKIQRTQQEDSAVYLCASSHYRDETQYFGPGTRLLVL.

This clonotype showed up many times. The J gene is TRBJ2-1, the V gene TRBV7-9; D is undetermined. This CDR3 region has 14 residues. Germline V gene data show CDR1 as SEHNR and CDR2 as FQNEAQ (reference sequence). V lost 4 bases to trimming and J lost 0 bases, with 7 bases between them. DNA of the CDR3: TGTGCCAGCAGCTGGGCAGCCTCCTACAATGAGCAGTTCTTC. Encoded protein: CASSWAASYNEQFF.

The chain carries TRBV3-1 and TRBJ2-5; D is ambiguous. Trimming took 4 bases from V and 5 from J, leaving 11 bases between them. The CDR3 has 13 amino acids. Germline CDR1 LGHDT, CDR2 YNNKEL (reference sequence). The CDR3 nucleotides read TGTGCCAGCAGCCGTCCGGAAGAGGAGACCCAGTACTTC. It codes for CASSRPEEETQYF.

In this sample, this clonotype turned up a few times. The chain links TRBV25-1 to TRBJ2-2; D not resolved. Trimming cost V 0 bases and J 3 bases, with 2 bases left between them. The CDR3 has 13 residues. Germline V gives CDR1 MGHDK, CDR2 SYGVNS. CDR3 bases: TGTGCCAGCAGTGAATATTACACCGGGGAGCTGTTTTTT. Translation: CASSEYYTGELFF.

The chain couples TRBV27 to TRBJ2-3, with TRBD2 identical over 7 bases. V lost 11 bases to trimming and J lost 2 bases; unmatched junction nucleotides: 10. This CDR3 has 14 residues. CDR1 and CDR2 from the germline V gene are MNHEY and SMNVEV (reference sequence). CDR3 sequence reads: CAVGGGGVTDTQYF. The CDR3 coding sequence is TGTGCCGTAGGCGGCGGGGGAGTCACAGATACGCAGTATTTT.

The chain has TRBV10-3 and TRBJ1-1; D gene ambiguous. Trimming left V 6 bases short and J 7 bases short, with 12 bases between. This CDR3 is 12 amino acids long. Germline CDR1 and CDR2: ENHRY and SYGVKD. The CDR3 DNA is TGTGCCATCAGGACACAAAGGAATGAAGCTTTCTTT. Translating gives CAIRTQRNEAFF.

This clonotype was observed many times. This rearrangement joins TRBV7-6 to TRBJ2-2; no reliable D call. V was shortened by 1 base and J by 3 bases, with 9 bases between the two germline ends. The CDR3 runs 15 residues. Germline values: CDR1 SGHVS, CDR2 FNYEAQ. The CDR3, as DNA: TGTGCCAGCAGCTTAGGCCCTATGTACACCGGGGAGCTGTTTTTT. It is translated as CASSLGPMYTGELFF.

The CDR3 DNA sequence: TGTGCCAGCACCCCACGGGGGAGCACTGAAGCTTTCTTT. This translates into CASTPRGSTEAFF. The J gene is TRBJ1-1, the V gene TRBV7-9; a possible D gene is TRBD1 (5 bases). The CDR3 length is 13 residues. Germline V gene sequence: CDR1 SEHNR, CDR2 FQNEAQ (reference sequence). The germline V and J ends were trimmed by 7 bases and 4 bases, with 13 bases remaining between them.

The count of this clonotype is one. The J gene is TRBJ1-5, the V gene TRBV6-1; 9 bases are a match to TRBD1. This CDR3 region has 15 residues. Germline trimming cut 5 bases from V and 3 bases from J; bases unmatched to any gene: 5. Germline V gene sequence: CDR1 MNHNS, CDR2 SASEGT. CDR3 protein: CASSSGTGINQPQHF. Written as DNA, the CDR3 is TGTGCCAGCAGTAGCGGGACAGGGATCAATCAGCCCCAGCATTTT.

This clonotype was counted at least ten times. The chain employs TRBV5-5 and TRBJ2-1; 7 bases are shared with TRBD1. CDR1 and CDR2 (germline): SGHKS, YYEKEE (reference sequence). This CDR3 region has 17 residues. V lost 4 bases to trimming and J lost 5 bases; unmatched junction nucleotides: 15. DNA of the CDR3: TGTGCCAGCAGCAGCCCCTCTTCCGGGACAGCAAACAATGAGCAGTTCTTC. As protein: CASSSPSSGTANNEQFF.

This clonotype has a count of ten or more. J is TRBJ1-1 and V is TRBV7-8, with TRBD1 matching over 9 bases. V was pared by 2 bases and J by 0 bases, with 7 bases of the junction left unmatched. CDR1 SGHVS and CDR2 FQNEAQ come from the germline V gene. The length of the CDR3 is 17 residues. As DNA, the CDR3 is TGTGCCAGCAGCTTAATGGGACAGGGTCCCTTGAACACTGAAGCTTTCTTT. This gives the protein CASSLMGQGPLNTEAFF.

The chain has TRBV12-3 or TRBV12-4 and TRBJ2-6; 7 bases agree with TRBD1. The CDR3 sequence is 18 residues long. Germline trimming cut 6 bases from V and 0 bases from J; bases unmatched to any gene: 11. The CDR3 reads CASSLRDSVISGANVLTF. The CDR3 DNA follows: TGTGCCAGCAGCCTACGGGACAGCGTGATCTCTGGGGCCAACGTCCTGACTTTC.

This clonotype turned up a few times. The V and J genes are TRBV11-2 and TRBJ2-1; D is possibly TRBD1 (5 bases). The CDR3 contains 16 residues. Per germline, CDR1 SGHAT and CDR2 FQNNGV. The V and J ends lost 5 bases and 4 bases respectively, with 18 bases between them. Here the CDR3 DNA reads TGTGCCAGCAGCCCTCTTGACAGCATACCTTACAATGAGCAGTTCTTC. This translates into CASSPLDSIPYNEQFF.

With respect to this clonotype: Mismatch with germline at one junction end may stem from a read error. The chain combines TRBV10-1 with TRBJ2-1; 9 nucleotides line up with TRBD1. The CDR3 extends over 13 amino acids. Germline V gene lookup returns CDR1 WNHNN and CDR2 SYGVQD (reference sequence). DNA for the CDR3: TGTGCCGTCCCGGGACAGGGATACAATGAGCAGTTCTTC. Its translation: CAVPGQGYNEQFF.

This clonotype was recorded at least ten times. The rearrangement uses TRBV27 and TRBJ1-2, with 7 nucleotides matching TRBD1. Germline CDR1 and CDR2: MNHEY and SMNVEV (reference sequence). Germline trimming cut 6 bases from V and 2 bases from J; bases unmatched to any gene: 6. The length of the CDR3 is 14 residues. The CDR3 protein is CASSPGGVNYGYTF. The CDR3 DNA is TGTGCCAGCAGCCCAGGGGGGGTAAACTATGGCTACACCTTC.

The rearrangement uses TRBV27 and TRBJ2-1; 16 nucleotides line up with TRBD2. The CDR3 covers 20 residues. The germline V gene has CDR1 MNHEY and CDR2 SMNVEV (reference sequence). The junction had 7 bases not matched to a gene; V was cut back by 2 bases and J by 0 bases. The CDR3 coding sequence is TGTGCCAGCAGTTTACCGGGACTAGCGGGGGGGCCCAGCTCCTACAATGAGCAGTTCTTC. As protein: CASSLPGLAGGPSSYNEQFF.

The V call is TRBV7-9, the J call TRBJ2-7, with D perhaps matching TRBD2 (6 bases). CDR3 size: 12 residues. The V end was cut by 11 bases, the J end by 3 bases, with 14 bases between. The V gene's germline CDR1 is SEHNR and CDR2 FQNEAQ (reference sequence). This chain's CDR3 is CASGEVFYEQYF. CDR3 DNA sequence: TGTGCCTCGGGGGAGGTCTTCTACGAGCAGTACTTC. Together with reference TRBV7-9 and TRBJ2-7, the CDR3 gives the full variable domain: DTGVSQNPRHKITKRGQNVTFRCDPISEHNRLYWYRQTLGQGPEFLTYFQNEAQLEKSRLLSDRFSAERPKGSFSTLEIQRTEQGDSAMYLCASGEVFYEQYFGPGTRLTVT.

The chain is built from TRBV19 and TRBJ2-1; D is possibly TRBD2 (7 bases). V shed 10 bases and J shed 8 bases, with 18 bases lying between them. This CDR3 spans 13 amino acids. Germline CDR1 LNHDA, CDR2 SQIVND (reference sequence). The CDR3 coding sequence is TGTGCCACCTCCGGGGGGCCTGTGGATGAGCAGTTCTTC. Protein product: CATSGGPVDEQFF.

This chain uses TRBV7-9 with TRBJ2-3; D possibly corresponds to TRBD2 (6 bases). Germline V gives CDR1 SEHNR, CDR2 FQNEAQ (reference sequence). There are 15 residues in the CDR3. V lost 5 bases, J lost 0 bases, and 12 bases lay in between. CDR3 sequence reads: CASSHMGGSTDTQYF. The CDR3 DNA reads as TGTGCCAGCAGCCACATGGGGGGAAGCACAGATACGCAGTATTTT.

The chain has TRBV6-6 and TRBJ1-2; D ambiguous. This CDR3 spans 12 amino acids. CDR1 is MNHNY, CDR2 SVGAGI, per germline (reference sequence). The ends were cut back, 6 bases at V and 8 bases at J, with 13 bases in the middle. CDR3 bases: TGTGCCAGCAGGGACGACCTTTGGGGCTACACCTTC. Its translation is CASRDDLWGYTF.

In its sample, this clonotype was seen many times. V and J are TRBV6-2 or TRBV6-3 and TRBJ2-3, with 12 bases lining up with TRBD2. Germline trimming cut 0 bases from V and 4 bases from J; bases unmatched to any gene: 2. This CDR3 region has 16 residues. Germline CDR1 and CDR2: MNHEY and SVGEGT. The CDR3 here is CASSYSLAGGPDTQYF. The CDR3 DNA reads as TGTGCCAGCAGTTACTCGCTAGCGGGGGGGCCAGATACGCAGTATTTT.